The T cell receptor beta chain under discussion was sequenced for a study of T cell responses to AZD1222 COVID-19 vaccine. Findings and limits, study-wide: Spike-specific TCR depth and breadth grew after two AZD1222 doses. Unmutated variant regions are reportedly targeted by nearly half of spike-specific TCRs.

Sequencing used immunoSEQ multiplex PCR; TCRdb keeps in-frame clones, though not all of them. The sample lists around 130,000 clones; about 88% were seen once. This clone appeared once. What it recognizes is unknown. This CDR3 is built from 14 residues. Looked up from germline, CDR1 is SGDLS and CDR2 is YYNGEE. V was cut by 2 bases and J by 7 bases, with 15 bases left in between. The chain has TRBV9 and TRBJ2-5, with D perhaps being TRBD1 or TRBD2 (5 bases each). This clonotype was sampled from an adult in good health. The source material was peripheral blood, sampled on day 0 of AZD1222 vaccination. This chain's CDR3 is CASSVLASQGTQYF. CDR3 DNA: TGTGCCAGCAGCGTCCTAGCTTCTCAGGGGACCCAGTACTTC.